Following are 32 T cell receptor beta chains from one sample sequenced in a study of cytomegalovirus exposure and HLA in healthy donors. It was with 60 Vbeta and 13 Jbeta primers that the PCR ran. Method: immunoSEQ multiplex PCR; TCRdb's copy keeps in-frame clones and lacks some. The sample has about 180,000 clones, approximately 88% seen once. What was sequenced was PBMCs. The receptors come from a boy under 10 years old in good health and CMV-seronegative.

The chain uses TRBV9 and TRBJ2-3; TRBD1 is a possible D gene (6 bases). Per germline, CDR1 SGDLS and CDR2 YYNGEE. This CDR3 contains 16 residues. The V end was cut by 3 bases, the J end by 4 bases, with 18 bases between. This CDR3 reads CASSGNRQEPPDTQYF. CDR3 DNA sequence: TGTGCCAGCAGCGGAAACAGACAGGAACCCCCAGATACGCAGTATTTT.

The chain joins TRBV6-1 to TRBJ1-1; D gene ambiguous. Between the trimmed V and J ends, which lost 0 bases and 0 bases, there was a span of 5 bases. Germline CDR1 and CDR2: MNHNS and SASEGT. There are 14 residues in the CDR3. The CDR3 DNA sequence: TGTGCCAGCAGTGAAGCAGCGGTGAACACTGAAGCTTTCTTT. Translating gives CASSEAAVNTEAFF.

CDR3 coding DNA: TGTGCCATCGGAATTCGCAGGGAAAACGCCTCCTACGAGCAGTACTTC. Protein: CAIGIRRENASYEQYF. The chain joins TRBV10-3 to TRBJ2-7; tentatively, D is TRBD1 (5 bases). The ends were cut back, 8 bases at V and 0 bases at J, with 20 bases in the middle. Germline loops: CDR1 ENHRY, CDR2 SYGVKD. The CDR3 contains 16 residues.

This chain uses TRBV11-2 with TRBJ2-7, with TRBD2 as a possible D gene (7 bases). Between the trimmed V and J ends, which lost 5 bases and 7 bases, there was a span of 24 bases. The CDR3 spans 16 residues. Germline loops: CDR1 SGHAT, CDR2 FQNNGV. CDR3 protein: CASSARSGGAAIEQYF. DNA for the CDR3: TGTGCCAGCAGCGCAAGGTCTGGGGGGGCGGCGATAGAGCAGTACTTC. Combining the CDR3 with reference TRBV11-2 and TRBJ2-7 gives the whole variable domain EAGVAQSPRYKIIEKRQSVAFWCNPISGHATLYWYQQILGQGPKLLIQFQNNGVVDDSQLPKDRFSAERLKGVDSTLKIQPAKLEDSAVYLCASSARSGGAAIEQYFGPGTRLTVT.

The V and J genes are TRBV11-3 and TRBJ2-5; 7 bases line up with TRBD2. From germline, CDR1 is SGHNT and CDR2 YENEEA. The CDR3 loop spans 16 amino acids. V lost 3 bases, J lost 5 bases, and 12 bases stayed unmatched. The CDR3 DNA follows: TGTGCCAGCAGCTTGGGGAGGGGAAATCAAGGGGAGACCCAGTACTTC. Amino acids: CASSLGRGNQGETQYF.

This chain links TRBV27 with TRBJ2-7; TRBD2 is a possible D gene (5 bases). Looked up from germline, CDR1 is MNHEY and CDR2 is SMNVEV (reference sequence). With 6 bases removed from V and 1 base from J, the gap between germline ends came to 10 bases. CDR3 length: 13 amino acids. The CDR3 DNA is TGTGCCAGCAGCGCAGCGGTATCCTACGAGCAGTACTTC. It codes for CASSAAVSYEQYF.

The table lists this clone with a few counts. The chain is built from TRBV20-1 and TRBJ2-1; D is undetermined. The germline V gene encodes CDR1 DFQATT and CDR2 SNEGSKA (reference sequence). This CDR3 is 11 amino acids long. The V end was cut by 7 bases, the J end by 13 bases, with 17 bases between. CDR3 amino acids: CSVHLNKSQFF. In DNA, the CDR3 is TGCAGTGTCCACCTGAACAAGTCTCAGTTCTTC.

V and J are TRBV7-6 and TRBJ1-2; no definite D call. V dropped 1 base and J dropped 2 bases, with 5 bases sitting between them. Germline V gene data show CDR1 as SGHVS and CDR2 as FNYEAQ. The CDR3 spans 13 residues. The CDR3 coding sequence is TGTGCCAGCAGCTTAGAACAGAACTATGGCTACACCTTC. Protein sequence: CASSLEQNYGYTF.

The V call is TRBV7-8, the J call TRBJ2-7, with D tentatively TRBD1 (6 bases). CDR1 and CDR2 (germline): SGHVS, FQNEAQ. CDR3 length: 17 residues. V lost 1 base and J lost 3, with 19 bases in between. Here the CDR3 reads CASSLVFIGQPLYEQYF. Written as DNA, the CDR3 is TGTGCCAGCAGCTTAGTATTTATCGGACAGCCCCTCTACGAGCAGTACTTC.

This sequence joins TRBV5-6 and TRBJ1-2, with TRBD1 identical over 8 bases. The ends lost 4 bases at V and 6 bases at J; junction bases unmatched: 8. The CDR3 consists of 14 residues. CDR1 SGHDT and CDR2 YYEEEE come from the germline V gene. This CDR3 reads CASSAGTGANGYTF. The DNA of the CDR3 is TGTGCCAGCAGCGCCGGGACAGGAGCGAATGGCTACACCTTC. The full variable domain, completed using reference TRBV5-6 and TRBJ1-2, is DAGVTQSPTHLIKTRGQQVTLRCSPKSGHDTVSWYQQALGQGPQFIFQYYEEEERQRGNFPDRFSGHQFPNYSSELNVNALLLGDSALYLCASSAGTGANGYTFGSGTRLTVV.

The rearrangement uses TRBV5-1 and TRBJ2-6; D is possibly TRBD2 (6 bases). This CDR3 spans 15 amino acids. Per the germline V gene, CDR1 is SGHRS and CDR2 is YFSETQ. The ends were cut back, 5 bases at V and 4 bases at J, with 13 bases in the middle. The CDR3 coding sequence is TGCGCCAGCAGTTTAGGAGGGACCGGGGCCAACGTCCTGACTTTC. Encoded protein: CASSLGGTGANVLTF.

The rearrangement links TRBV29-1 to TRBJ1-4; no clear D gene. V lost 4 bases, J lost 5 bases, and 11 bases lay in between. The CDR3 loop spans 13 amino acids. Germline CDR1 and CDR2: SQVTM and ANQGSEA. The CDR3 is CSVVWGGNEKLFF. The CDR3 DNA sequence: TGCAGCGTTGTTTGGGGAGGCAATGAAAAACTGTTTTTT.

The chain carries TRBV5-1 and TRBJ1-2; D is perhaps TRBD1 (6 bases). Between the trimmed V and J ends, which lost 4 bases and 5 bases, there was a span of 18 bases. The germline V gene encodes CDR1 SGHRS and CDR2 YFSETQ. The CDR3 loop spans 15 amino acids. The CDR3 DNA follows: TGCGCCAGCAGCCTCGGGACACTTTATACATATGGCTACACCTTC. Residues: CASSLGTLYTYGYTF.

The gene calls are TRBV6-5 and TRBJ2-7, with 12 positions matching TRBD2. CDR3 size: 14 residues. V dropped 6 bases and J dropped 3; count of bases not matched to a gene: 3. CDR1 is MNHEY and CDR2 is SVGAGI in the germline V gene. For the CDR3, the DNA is TGTGCCAGCAGCTCTAGCGGGAGGGGCTACGAGCAGTACTTC. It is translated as CASSSSGRGYEQYF.

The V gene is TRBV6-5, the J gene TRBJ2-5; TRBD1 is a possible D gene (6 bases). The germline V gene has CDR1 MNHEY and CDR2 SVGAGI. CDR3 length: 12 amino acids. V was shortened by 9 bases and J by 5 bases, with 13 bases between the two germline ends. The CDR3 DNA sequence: TGTGCCAGTACCGGGACAACGGAGACCCAGTACTTC. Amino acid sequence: CASTGTTETQYF.

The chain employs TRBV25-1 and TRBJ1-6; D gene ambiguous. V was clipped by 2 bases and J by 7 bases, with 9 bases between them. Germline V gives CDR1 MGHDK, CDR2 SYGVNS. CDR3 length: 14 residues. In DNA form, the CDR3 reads TGTGCCAGCAGTGAACAACTTATCAATTCACCCCTCCACTTT. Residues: CASSEQLINSPLHF.

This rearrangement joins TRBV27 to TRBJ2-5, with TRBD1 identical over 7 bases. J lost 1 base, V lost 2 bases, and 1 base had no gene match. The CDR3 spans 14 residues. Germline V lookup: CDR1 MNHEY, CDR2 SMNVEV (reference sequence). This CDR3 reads CASSLGQAQETQYF. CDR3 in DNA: TGTGCCAGCAGTTTAGGACAGGCCCAAGAGACCCAGTACTTC.

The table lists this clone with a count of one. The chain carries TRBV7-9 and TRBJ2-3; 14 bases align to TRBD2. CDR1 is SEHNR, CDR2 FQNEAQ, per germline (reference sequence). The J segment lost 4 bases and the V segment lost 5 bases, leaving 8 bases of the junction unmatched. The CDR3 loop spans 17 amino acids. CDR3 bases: TGTGCCAGCAGCGAACCGACTAGCGGGAGGGTGGCAGATACGCAGTATTTT. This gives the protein CASSEPTSGRVADTQYF.

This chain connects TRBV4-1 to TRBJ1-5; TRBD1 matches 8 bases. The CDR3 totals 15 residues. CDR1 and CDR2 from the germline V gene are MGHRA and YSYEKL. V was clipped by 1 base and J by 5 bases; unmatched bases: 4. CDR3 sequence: CASSQVPGGHQPQHF. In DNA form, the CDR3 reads TGCGCCAGCAGCCAAGTTCCAGGGGGCCATCAGCCCCAGCATTTT.

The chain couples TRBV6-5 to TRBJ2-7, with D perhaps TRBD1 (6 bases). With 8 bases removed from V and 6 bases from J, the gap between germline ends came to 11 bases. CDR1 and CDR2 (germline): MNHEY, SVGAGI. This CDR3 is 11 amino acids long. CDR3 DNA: TGTGCCAGCGCTAAAGGGGGCGAGCAGTACTTC. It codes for CASAKGGEQYF.

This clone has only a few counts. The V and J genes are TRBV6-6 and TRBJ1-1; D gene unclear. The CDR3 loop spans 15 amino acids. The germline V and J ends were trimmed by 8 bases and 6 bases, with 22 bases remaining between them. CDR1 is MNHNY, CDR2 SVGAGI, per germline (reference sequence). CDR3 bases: TGTGCCAGCCAAAATATACAGAGTGGATATGCTGAAGCTTTCTTT. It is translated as CASQNIQSGYAEAFF.

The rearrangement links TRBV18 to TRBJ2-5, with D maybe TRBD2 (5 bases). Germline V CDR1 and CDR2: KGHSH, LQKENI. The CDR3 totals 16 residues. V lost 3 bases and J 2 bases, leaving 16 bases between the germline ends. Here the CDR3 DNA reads TGTGCCAGCTCACCCAAACCCCGGCGAGGGCAAGAGACCCAGTACTTC. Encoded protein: CASSPKPRRGQETQYF.

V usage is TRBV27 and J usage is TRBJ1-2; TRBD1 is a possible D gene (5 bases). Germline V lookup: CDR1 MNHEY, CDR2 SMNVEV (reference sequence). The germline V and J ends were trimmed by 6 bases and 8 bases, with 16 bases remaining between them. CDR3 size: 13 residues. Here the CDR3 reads CASSLGGARGYTF. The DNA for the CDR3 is TGTGCCAGCAGCTTGGGCGGGGCGCGAGGCTACACCTTC.

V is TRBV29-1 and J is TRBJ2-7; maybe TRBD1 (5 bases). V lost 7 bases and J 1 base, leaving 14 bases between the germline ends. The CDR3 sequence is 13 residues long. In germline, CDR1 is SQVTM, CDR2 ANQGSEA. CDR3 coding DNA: TGCAGCGGGGCAAACAGGATGTCCTACGAGCAGTACTTC. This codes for CSGANRMSYEQYF.

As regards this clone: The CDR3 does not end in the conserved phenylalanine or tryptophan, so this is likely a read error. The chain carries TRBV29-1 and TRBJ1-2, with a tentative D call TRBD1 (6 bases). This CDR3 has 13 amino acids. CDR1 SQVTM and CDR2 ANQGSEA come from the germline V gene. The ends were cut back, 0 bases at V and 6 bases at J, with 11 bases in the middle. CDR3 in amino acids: CSVEEAGVHGYTV. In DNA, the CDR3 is TGCAGCGTTGAAGAAGCAGGGGTCCATGGCTACACCGTC.

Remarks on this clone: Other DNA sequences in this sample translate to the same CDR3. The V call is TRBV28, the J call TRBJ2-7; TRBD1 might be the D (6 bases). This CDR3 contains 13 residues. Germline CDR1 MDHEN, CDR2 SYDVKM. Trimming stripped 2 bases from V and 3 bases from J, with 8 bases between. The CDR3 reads CASSLTGSYEQYF. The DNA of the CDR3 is TGTGCCAGCAGTTTAACAGGGAGCTACGAGCAGTACTTC.

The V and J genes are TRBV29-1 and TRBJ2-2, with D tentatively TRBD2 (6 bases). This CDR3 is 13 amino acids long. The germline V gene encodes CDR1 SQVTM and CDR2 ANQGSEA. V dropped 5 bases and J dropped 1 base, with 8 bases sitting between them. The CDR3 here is CSVSSGNTGELFF. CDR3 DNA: TGCAGCGTTAGTAGCGGGAACACCGGGGAGCTGTTTTTT.

The CDR3 coding sequence is TGTGCCAGCAGTGACGGCAGGGGAGCTCAGCCCCAGCATTTT. Protein sequence: CASSDGRGAQPQHF. V gene TRBV2 combines with J gene TRBJ1-5; tentatively, D is TRBD1 (6 bases). This CDR3 region has 14 residues. The V gene's germline CDR1 is SNHLY and CDR2 FYNNEI. V was cut by 3 bases and J by 6 bases, with 12 bases left in between.

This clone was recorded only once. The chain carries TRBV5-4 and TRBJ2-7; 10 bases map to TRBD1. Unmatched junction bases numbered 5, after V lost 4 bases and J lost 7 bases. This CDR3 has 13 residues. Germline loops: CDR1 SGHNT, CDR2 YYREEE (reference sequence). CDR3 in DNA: TGTGCCAGCAGCCTGGGACAGGGGCGAGAGCAGTACTTC. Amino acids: CASSLGQGREQYF. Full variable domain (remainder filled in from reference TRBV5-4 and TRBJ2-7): ETGVTQSPTHLIKTRGQQVTLRCSSQSGHNTVSWYQQALGQGPQFIFQYYREEENGRGNFPPRFSGLQFPNYSSELNVNALELDDSALYLCASSLGQGREQYFGPGTRLTVT.

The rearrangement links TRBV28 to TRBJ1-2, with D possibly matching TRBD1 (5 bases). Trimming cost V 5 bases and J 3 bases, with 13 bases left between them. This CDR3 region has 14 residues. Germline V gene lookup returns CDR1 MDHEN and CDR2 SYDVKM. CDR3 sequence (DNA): TGTGCCAGCAGTCGCCAGGGTATGGACTATGGCTACACCTTC. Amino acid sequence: CASSRQGMDYGYTF.

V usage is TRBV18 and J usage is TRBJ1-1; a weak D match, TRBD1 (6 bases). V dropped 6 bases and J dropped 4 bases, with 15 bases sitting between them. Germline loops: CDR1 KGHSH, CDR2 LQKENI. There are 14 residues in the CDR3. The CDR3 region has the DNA TGTGCCAGCTCTCCCTTAGAAGGGGGCACTGAAGCTTTCTTT. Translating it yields CASSPLEGGTEAFF.

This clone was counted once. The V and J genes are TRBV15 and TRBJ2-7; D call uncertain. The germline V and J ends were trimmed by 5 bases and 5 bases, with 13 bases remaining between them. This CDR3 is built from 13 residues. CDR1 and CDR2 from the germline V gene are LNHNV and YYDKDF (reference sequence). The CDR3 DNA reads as TGTGCCACCAGCGGAACCCGGGTAGACGAGCAGTACTTC. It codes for CATSGTRVDEQYF. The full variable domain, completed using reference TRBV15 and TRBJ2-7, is DAMVIQNPRYQVTQFGKPVTLSCSQTLNHNVMYWYQQKSSQAPKLLFHYYDKDFNNEADTPDNFQSRRPNTSFCFLDIRSPGLGDTAMYLCATSGTRVDEQYFGPGTRLTVT.